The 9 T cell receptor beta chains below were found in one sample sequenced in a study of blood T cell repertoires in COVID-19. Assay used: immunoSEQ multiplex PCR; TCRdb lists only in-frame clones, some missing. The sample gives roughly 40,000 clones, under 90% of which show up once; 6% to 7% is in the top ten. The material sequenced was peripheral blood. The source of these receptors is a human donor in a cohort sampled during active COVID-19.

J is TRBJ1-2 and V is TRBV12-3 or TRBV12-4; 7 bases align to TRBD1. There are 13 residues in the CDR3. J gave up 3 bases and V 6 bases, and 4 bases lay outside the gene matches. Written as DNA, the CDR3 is TGTGCCAGCAGGCCGACAGGGTACTATGGCTACACCTTC. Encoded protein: CASRPTGYYGYTF.

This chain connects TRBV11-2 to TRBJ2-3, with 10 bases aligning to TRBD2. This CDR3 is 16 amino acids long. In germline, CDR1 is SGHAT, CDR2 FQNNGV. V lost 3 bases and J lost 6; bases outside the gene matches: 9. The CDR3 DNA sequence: TGTGCCAGCAGCTTCTTCCAGCGGGAGGGGGGGGATACGCAGTATTTT. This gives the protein CASSFFQREGGDTQYF. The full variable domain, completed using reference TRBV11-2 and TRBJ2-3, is EAGVAQSPRYKIIEKRQSVAFWCNPISGHATLYWYQQILGQGPKLLIQFQNNGVVDDSQLPKDRFSAERLKGVDSTLKIQPAKLEDSAVYLCASSFFQREGGDTQYFGPGTRLTVL.

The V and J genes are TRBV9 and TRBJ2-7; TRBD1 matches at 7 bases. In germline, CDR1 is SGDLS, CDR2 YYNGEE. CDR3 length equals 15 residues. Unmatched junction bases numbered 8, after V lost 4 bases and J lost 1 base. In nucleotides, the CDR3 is TGTGCCAGCAGCTCTAGGACAGGCCCGTCCTACGAGCAGTACTTC. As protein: CASSSRTGPSYEQYF. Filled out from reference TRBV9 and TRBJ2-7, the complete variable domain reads DSGVTQTPKHLITATGQRVTLRCSPRSGDLSVYWYQQSLDQGLQFLIQYYNGEERAKGNILERFSAQQFPDLHSELNLSSLELGDSALYFCASSSRTGPSYEQYFGPGTRLTVT.

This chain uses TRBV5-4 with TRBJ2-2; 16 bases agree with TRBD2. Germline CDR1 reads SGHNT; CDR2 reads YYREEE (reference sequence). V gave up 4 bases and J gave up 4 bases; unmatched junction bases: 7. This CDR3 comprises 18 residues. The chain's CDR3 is CASSPGTSGGAGTGELFF. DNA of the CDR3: TGTGCCAGCAGCCCGGGGACTAGCGGGGGGGCGGGCACCGGGGAGCTGTTTTTT.

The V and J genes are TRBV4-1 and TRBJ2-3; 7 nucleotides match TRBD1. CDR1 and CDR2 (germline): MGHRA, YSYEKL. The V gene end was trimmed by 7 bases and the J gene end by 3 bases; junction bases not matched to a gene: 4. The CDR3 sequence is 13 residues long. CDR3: CASTRQGTDTQYF. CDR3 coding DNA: TGCGCCAGCACCCGACAGGGTACAGATACGCAGTATTTT.

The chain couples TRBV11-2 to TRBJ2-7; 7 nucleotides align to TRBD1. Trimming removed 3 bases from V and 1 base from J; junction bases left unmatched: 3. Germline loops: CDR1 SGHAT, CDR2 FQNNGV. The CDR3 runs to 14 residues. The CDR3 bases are TGTGCCAGCAGCTTGGACAGGTTTTCCTACGAGCAGTACTTC. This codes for CASSLDRFSYEQYF.

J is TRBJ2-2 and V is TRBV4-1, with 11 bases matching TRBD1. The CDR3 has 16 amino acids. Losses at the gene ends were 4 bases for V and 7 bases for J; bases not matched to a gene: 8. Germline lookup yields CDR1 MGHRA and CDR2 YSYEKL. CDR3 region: CASSRPGTGGGGELFF. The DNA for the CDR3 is TGCGCCAGCAGCCGGCCCGGGACAGGGGGTGGCGGGGAGCTGTTTTTT.

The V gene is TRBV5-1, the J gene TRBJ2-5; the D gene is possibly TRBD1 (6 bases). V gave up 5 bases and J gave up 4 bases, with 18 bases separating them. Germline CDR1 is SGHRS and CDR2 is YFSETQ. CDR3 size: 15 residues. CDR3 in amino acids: CASSTIQGGGETQYF. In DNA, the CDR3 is TGCGCCAGCAGTACAATACAGGGCGGAGGAGAGACCCAGTACTTC.

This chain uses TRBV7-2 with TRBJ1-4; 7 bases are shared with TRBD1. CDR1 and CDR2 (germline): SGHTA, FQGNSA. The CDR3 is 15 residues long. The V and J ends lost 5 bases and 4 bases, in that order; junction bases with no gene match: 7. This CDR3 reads CASSPSGQLNEKLFF. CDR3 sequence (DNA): TGTGCCAGCAGCCCATCGGGACAGCTTAATGAAAAACTGTTTTTT.